This T cell receptor (beta chain) was captured in a study of blood T cell repertoires in COVID-19. Across the whole study: From the United States, Italy and Spain came samples of acute and convalescent COVID-19.

V lost 7 bases and J lost 10; bases outside the gene matches: 11. CDR3 length: 14 amino acids. Germline CDR1 SNHLY, CDR2 FYNNEI. Original methodology: Scientists estimated how many nucleated cells there were by amplifying reference gene primers. TCRdb's table, derived via immunoSEQ multiplex PCR, lists solely in-frame clones and lacks some. V and J calls and clone size are those listed in that table; D and trimming were worked out from the DNA. Of hundreds of thousands of clones detected, about 93% appear once; the ten largest clones hold 0.82%. This TCR was recovered from a man between 60 and 70 years old with COVID-19, enrolled during active disease. The rearrangement links TRBV2 to TRBJ2-1, with 9 bases fitting TRBD1. The material sequenced was peripheral blood. The CDR3 coding sequence is TGTGCCAGCATCAAGGGACAGGGCGTTGCAGAGCAGTTCTTC. Residues: CASIKGQGVAEQFF.